The 10 T cell receptor beta chains below were found in one sample sequenced in a study of blood T cells in healthy people across ages. Alongside a J-beta primer mix, a sample-barcoded 5' primer served in a second PCR lasting about 7 to 12 cycles. TCRdb reprocessed the 5' RACE reads with MiXCR, giving one entry per CDR3 protein. The repertoire holds 1,100,000 or so distinct CDR3 sequences, with more than 40% as singletons. Material for sequencing was blood. The source of these receptors is a woman aged 60 to 75 in good health.

This clonotype occurred many times. The V gene is TRBV18, the J gene TRBJ2-3; no firm D call. The germline V and J ends were trimmed by 5 bases and 2 bases, with 8 bases remaining between them. This CDR3 region has 13 residues. Germline lookup yields CDR1 KGHSH and CDR2 LQKENI. The CDR3: CASSGRNTDTQYF. The CDR3 DNA follows: TGTGCCAGCTCAGGCAGGAACACAGATACGCAGTATTTT.

The chain has TRBV6-1 and TRBJ2-3; possibly TRBD1 or TRBD2 for D (5 bases each). The germline V and J ends were trimmed by 7 bases and 0 bases, with 8 bases remaining between them. Germline CDR1 is MNHNS and CDR2 is SASEGT. The CDR3 totals 13 residues. The CDR3 DNA follows: TGTGCCAGCAATGAGGGGAGCACAGATACGCAGTATTTT. Amino acid sequence: CASNEGSTDTQYF.

V is TRBV6-5 and J is TRBJ2-7; D is possibly TRBD1 (5 bases). V lost 4 bases and J 0 bases, leaving 13 bases between the germline ends. The CDR3 loop spans 15 amino acids. Germline-derived CDR1 and CDR2 are MNHEY and SVGAGI. CDR3 sequence: CASSLTGYSSYEQYF. Here the CDR3 DNA reads TGTGCCAGCAGTTTAACAGGCTACAGCTCCTACGAGCAGTACTTC.

Only a few counts were recorded for this clonotype. This chain uses TRBV6-1 with TRBJ2-7; 9 bases are a match to TRBD1. This CDR3 is built from 15 residues. Trimming took 6 bases from V and 2 from J; bases not matched to a gene: 8. CDR1 and CDR2 (germline): MNHNS, SASEGT. The CDR3 is CASRSTGTGTYEQYF. CDR3 sequence (DNA): TGTGCCAGCAGATCAACCGGGACAGGGACCTACGAGCAGTACTTC.

The chain combines TRBV27 with TRBJ2-1; D gene unclear. CDR1 is MNHEY and CDR2 is SMNVEV in the germline V gene (reference sequence). The CDR3 runs to 11 residues. Trimming took 5 bases from V and 9 from J, leaving 8 bases between them. The CDR3 DNA reads as TGTGCCAGCAGTAAGGCGTCTGAGCAGTTCTTC. As protein: CASSKASEQFF.

This clonotype was recorded a few times. The chain links TRBV4-2 to TRBJ1-4; no clear D. CDR3 length equals 13 residues. CDR1 is LGHNA and CDR2 is YNFKEQ in the germline V gene. V dropped 7 bases and J dropped 7 bases, with 13 bases sitting between them. The CDR3 loop reads CASNPAAGEKLFF. DNA for the CDR3: TGTGCCAGCAACCCAGCAGCTGGTGAAAAACTGTTTTTT.

This clonotype occurred a few times. J is TRBJ2-1 and V is TRBV7-9; D gene uncertain. The CDR3 is made up of 14 amino acids. Per the germline V gene, CDR1 is SEHNR and CDR2 is FQNEAQ (reference sequence). Between the trimmed V and J ends, which lost 3 bases and 3 bases, there was a span of 9 bases. The chain's CDR3 is CASSFLGRYNEQFF. Written as DNA, the CDR3 is TGTGCCAGCAGCTTCTTGGGCCGCTACAATGAGCAGTTCTTC.

V is TRBV20-1 and J is TRBJ2-5; 12 bases agree with TRBD2. The length of the CDR3 is 16 residues. Trimming at V came to 3 bases and at J to 11 bases, leaving 16 bases not matched to a gene. The germline V gene has CDR1 DFQATT and CDR2 SNEGSKA (reference sequence). The CDR3 region is CSASSSGRASSYGQYF. In DNA form, the CDR3 reads TGCAGTGCTAGTTCTAGCGGGAGGGCCAGCTCCTACGGGCAGTACTTC.

This chain joins TRBV10-3 and TRBJ2-5; 9 nucleotides line up with TRBD2. This CDR3 contains 17 residues. Germline CDR1 is ENHRY and CDR2 is SYGVKD. With 0 bases clipped from V and 4 bases from J, the junction kept 9 bases outside the gene matches. The CDR3 loop reads CAISESRMGLASETQYF. The CDR3 DNA is TGTGCCATCAGTGAGTCCCGGATGGGACTAGCATCAGAGACCCAGTACTTC.

The chain employs TRBV30 and TRBJ1-2; the D gene is possibly TRBD1 (6 bases). Per the germline V gene, CDR1 is GTSNPN and CDR2 is SVGIG (reference sequence). The CDR3 runs 12 residues. V lost 4 bases and J lost 4, with 10 bases in between. The DNA for the CDR3 is TGTGCCTGGACAGGGGATTTCTATGGCTACACCTTC. The encoded protein is CAWTGDFYGYTF.